Presented here are 20 T cell receptor beta chains from one specimen sequenced in a study of identical twins. TCRdb fed the 5' RACE reads into MiXCR, producing one record per CDR3 protein. Here the sample spans 500,000 to 700,000 distinct CDR3 sequences, about 7.1% being singletons. These sequences were also reported in another study, on yellow fever vaccine responses in identical twins.

The sample was PBMCs. Receptors were obtained from a young woman in good health.

This clonotype was seen at least ten times. The rearrangement links TRBV20-1 to TRBJ2-3; 10 positions match TRBD2. Germline CDR1 is DFQATT and CDR2 is SNEGSKA (reference sequence). V dropped 6 bases and J dropped 6; count of bases not matched to a gene: 9. The length of the CDR3 is 14 residues. CDR3 sequence: CSATLAGITDTQYF. The DNA for the CDR3 is TGCAGTGCCACACTAGCGGGGATTACGGATACGCAGTATTTT.

The J gene is TRBJ2-3, the V gene TRBV12-3 or TRBV12-4, with D possibly TRBD1 on 5 matching bases. This CDR3 comprises 15 residues. Trimming took 2 bases from V and 2 from J, leaving 11 bases between them. In nucleotides, the CDR3 is TGTGCCAGCAGTTTATTCAGGGCCCCCACAGATACGCAGTATTTT. Residues: CASSLFRAPTDTQYF.

For the CDR3, the DNA is TGTGCCAGCACCAGCGGGAGCGGAAATACGCAGTATTTT. It yields the protein CASTSGSGNTQYF. The chain links TRBV6-1 to TRBJ2-3; TRBD2 aligns across 8 bases. There are 13 residues in the CDR3. Germline V gene sequence: CDR1 MNHNS, CDR2 SASEGT. V lost 7 bases and J lost 7; bases outside the gene matches: 7.

A few counts support this clonotype. The J gene is TRBJ2-1, the V gene TRBV6-5; 9 bases agree with TRBD2. The CDR3 is 14 amino acids. The junction had 5 bases not matched to a gene; V was cut back by 4 bases and J by 7 bases. Germline assignment: CDR1 MNHEY and CDR2 SVGAGI. CDR3 loop: CASSFQREANEQFF. DNA for the CDR3: TGTGCCAGCAGTTTCCAGCGGGAGGCAAATGAGCAGTTCTTC.

The table lists this clonotype with many counts. The rearrangement joins TRBV10-3 to TRBJ1-3, with D unclear. CDR3 length equals 14 residues. V gave up 4 bases and J gave up 7 bases, with 14 bases separating them. In germline, CDR1 is ENHRY, CDR2 SYGVKD. CDR3 in amino acids: CAISGILGGNTIYF. CDR3 DNA sequence: TGTGCCATCAGTGGGATCTTAGGCGGGAACACCATATATTTT.

This chain connects TRBV20-1 to TRBJ1-5; no definite D call. Germline values: CDR1 DFQATT, CDR2 SNEGSKA (reference sequence). V lost 3 bases to trimming and J lost 4 bases, with 16 bases between them. This CDR3 is built from 15 residues. In nucleotides, the CDR3 is TGCAGTGCTAGGGTCGAACAGAATCGGAATCAGCCCCAGCATTTT. Translating it yields CSARVEQNRNQPQHF.

The J gene is TRBJ2-7, the V gene TRBV12-3 or TRBV12-4; D is perhaps TRBD1 or TRBD2 (6 bases each). Trimming left V 0 bases short and J 5 bases short, with 14 bases between. The CDR3 consists of 15 residues. The CDR3, as DNA: TGTGCCAGCAGTTTAGCCGGGGGCGCGGTCCACGAGCAGTACTTC. Residues: CASSLAGGAVHEQYF.

This clonotype was detected many times. The V gene is TRBV4-1, the J gene TRBJ2-1; 10 bases match TRBD2. The germline CDR1 and CDR2 sequences are MGHRA and YSYEKL. This CDR3 region has 15 residues. Losses at the gene ends were 2 bases for V and 7 bases for J; bases not matched to a gene: 5. The CDR3 protein is CASSQLAGAGNEQFF. DNA of the CDR3: TGCGCCAGCAGCCAACTAGCGGGAGCGGGTAATGAGCAGTTCTTC.

This clonotype was detected only a few times. V gene TRBV5-1 combines with J gene TRBJ2-1; 15 nucleotides align to TRBD2. CDR1 SGHRS and CDR2 YFSETQ come from the germline V gene. The length of the CDR3 is 19 residues. J lost 0 bases, V lost 4 bases, and 8 bases had no gene match. CDR3 DNA: TGCGCCAGCAGCAAGGGACTAGCGGGAGGCCCGAGCTCCTACAATGAGCAGTTCTTC. Translating it yields CASSKGLAGGPSSYNEQFF.

In this sample, this clonotype turned up a few times. The CDR3 protein is CASSQETSGRNEQFF. DNA of the CDR3: TGCGCCAGCAGCCAAGAGACTAGCGGGAGGAATGAGCAGTTCTTC. The chain couples TRBV4-1 to TRBJ2-1, with TRBD2 matching over 13 bases. The CDR3 loop spans 15 amino acids. Looked up from germline, CDR1 is MGHRA and CDR2 is YSYEKL. V trimming: 0 bases; J trimming: 7 bases; junction bases outside the gene matches: 0.

The genes are TRBV4-1 and TRBJ1-6; TRBD1 is a possible D gene (5 bases). This CDR3 contains 15 residues. V dropped 0 bases and J dropped 7 bases, with 10 bases sitting between them. From germline, CDR1 is MGHRA and CDR2 YSYEKL. CDR3 sequence: CASSQDSRANSPLHF. The CDR3 DNA sequence: TGCGCCAGCAGCCAAGATAGCAGGGCGAATTCACCCCTCCACTTT.

The rearrangement links TRBV12-5 to TRBJ2-3; a possible D gene is TRBD1 (5 bases). The CDR3 is made up of 15 amino acids. CDR1 LGHNT and CDR2 FRNRAP come from the germline V gene. V lost 6 bases and J lost 1, with 14 bases in between. CDR3 loop: CASGHQGFGTDTQYF. The DNA of the CDR3 is TGTGCTAGTGGGCATCAGGGATTTGGCACAGATACGCAGTATTTT.

The chain joins TRBV9 to TRBJ2-7; D perhaps matches TRBD1 (6 bases). Trimming pared 1 base from V and 4 bases from J, leaving 12 bases between. Germline V gene lookup returns CDR1 SGDLS and CDR2 YYNGEE. The CDR3 runs 14 residues. CDR3 nucleotides: TGTGCCAGCAGCGTAACTGACAGGCCGTACGAGCAGTACTTC. It yields the protein CASSVTDRPYEQYF.

V usage is TRBV29-1 and J usage is TRBJ1-2, with unresolved D. The CDR3 totals 9 residues. V lost 7 bases to trimming and J lost 8 bases, with 8 bases between them. CDR1 is SQVTM, CDR2 ANQGSEA, per germline. The CDR3 nucleotides read TGCAGCGCACGGGCCGGCTACACCTTC. Its protein is CSARAGYTF.

This clonotype showed up many times. The chain combines TRBV29-1 with TRBJ2-3, with 10 bases that match TRBD2. The V segment lost 3 bases and the J segment 0 bases; nucleotides outside the gene matches: 3. Germline V gene data show CDR1 as SQVTM and CDR2 as ANQGSEA. CDR3 length: 15 residues. As DNA, the CDR3 is TGCAGCGTTGATCCTAGCGGGGGAAGCACAGATACGCAGTATTTT. It is translated as CSVDPSGGSTDTQYF.

Only a few counts were recorded for this clonotype. The V and J genes are TRBV13 and TRBJ2-3; 7 bases line up with TRBD2. The trim removed 4 bases at V and 2 bases at J, leaving 3 bases unmatched. Per the germline V gene, CDR1 is PRHDT and CDR2 is FYEKMQ (reference sequence). The CDR3 is 14 amino acids. This CDR3 is CASSWRGITDTQYF. In DNA form, the CDR3 reads TGTGCCAGCAGCTGGCGGGGGATCACAGATACGCAGTATTTT.

The chain combines TRBV7-9 with TRBJ2-5, with TRBD2 identical over 10 bases. Germline trimming cut 5 bases from V and 6 bases from J; bases unmatched to any gene: 15. This CDR3 has 17 amino acids. The germline CDR1 and CDR2 sequences are SEHNR and FQNEAQ (reference sequence). In DNA form, the CDR3 reads TGTGCCAGCAGCCAAACCCCCACTAGCGGGGCACCTAAGACCCAGTACTTC. Its protein is CASSQTPTSGAPKTQYF.

In its sample, this clonotype was seen a few times. CDR3 DNA: TGCGCCAGCAGCCTCAACGCCATAGCGGGAGGGAACACCGGGGAGCTGTTTTTT. This sequence encodes CASSLNAIAGGNTGELFF. This chain joins TRBV5-1 and TRBJ2-2; 10 bases are shared with TRBD2. Germline V gene sequence: CDR1 SGHRS, CDR2 YFSETQ. After removal of 4 bases from V and 1 base from J, the junction contained 10 bases not matched to a gene. The CDR3 contains 18 residues.

This chain uses TRBV15 with TRBJ1-1; perhaps TRBD1 as D (5 bases). V was clipped by 0 bases and J by 10 bases, with 18 bases between them. This CDR3 is built from 15 residues. The V gene's germline CDR1 is LNHNV and CDR2 YYDKDF (reference sequence). The CDR3 DNA is TGTGCCACCAGCAGAGAGGAGGGCAGGGCCAAGGGAGCTTTCTTT. Translation: CATSREEGRAKGAFF.

This clonotype was picked up a small number of times. The CDR3 reads CASSYSGQGDYGYTF. For the CDR3, the DNA is TGTGCCAGCAGTTACTCGGGGCAGGGGGACTATGGCTACACCTTC. The genes are TRBV6-5 and TRBJ1-2; 7 nucleotides match TRBD1. J lost 3 bases, V lost 0 bases, and 4 bases had no gene match. Per the germline V gene, CDR1 is MNHEY and CDR2 is SVGAGI. CDR3 length: 15 amino acids.